The clone carrying this TCR beta chain was picked up one time. Its cognate antigen is unknown. Autoimmune disease history or systemic immunosuppression excluded patients. Trimming stripped 5 bases from V and 6 bases from J, with 11 bases between. The CDR3 extends over 13 amino acids. The V gene's germline CDR1 is MNHNY and CDR2 SVGAGI (reference sequence). The repertoire was sequenced with immunoSEQ multiplex PCR; TCRdb's copy has only in-frame clones and lacks some. The repertoire has around 140,000 clones, just over 90% of them found once; the top ten carry 0.9% to 1.2%. The sample originates from a study of OX40 agonist ivuxolimab in advanced cancers. Study observations and caveats: The specificity for antigen of the expanded peripheral T cells was not determined.

The V and J genes are TRBV6-6 and TRBJ2-4; D remains unclear. The sequencing used CD4+ or CD8+ T cells sorted from blood, collected in a trial of the OX40 agonist ivuxolimab. The receptor comes from an adult with an advanced solid tumor such as melanoma, head and neck, liver or kidney cancer. The CDR3 here is CASSPVEGNIQYF. The CDR3 nucleotides are TGTGCCAGCAGTCCGGTTGAAGGAAACATTCAGTACTTC.